This T cell receptor beta chain was observed in a study of blood T cell repertoires in COVID-19. Trimming pared 1 base from V and 8 bases from J, leaving 15 bases between. This CDR3 is built from 14 residues. From germline, CDR1 is SGHRS and CDR2 YFSETQ. Under the authors' procedure: Amplification with reference gene primers provided the estimates of nucleated cell counts. Using immunoSEQ multiplex PCR, the repertoire was profiled, and TCRdb retains in-frame clones only, with some absent. V, J and clone size were drawn from that table, and D and trimming were deduced from the DNA. The sample includes tens of thousands of clones, 88% of them seen just once.

The sequence came from a human donor in a cohort sampled during active COVID-19. V usage is TRBV5-1 and J usage is TRBJ1-2, with a possible D match to TRBD1 (6 bases). The sequenced sample consisted of peripheral blood. In DNA, the CDR3 is TGCGCCAGCAGCTTGTCGACACAGGGAATCGGCTACACCTTC. Protein: CASSLSTQGIGYTF.